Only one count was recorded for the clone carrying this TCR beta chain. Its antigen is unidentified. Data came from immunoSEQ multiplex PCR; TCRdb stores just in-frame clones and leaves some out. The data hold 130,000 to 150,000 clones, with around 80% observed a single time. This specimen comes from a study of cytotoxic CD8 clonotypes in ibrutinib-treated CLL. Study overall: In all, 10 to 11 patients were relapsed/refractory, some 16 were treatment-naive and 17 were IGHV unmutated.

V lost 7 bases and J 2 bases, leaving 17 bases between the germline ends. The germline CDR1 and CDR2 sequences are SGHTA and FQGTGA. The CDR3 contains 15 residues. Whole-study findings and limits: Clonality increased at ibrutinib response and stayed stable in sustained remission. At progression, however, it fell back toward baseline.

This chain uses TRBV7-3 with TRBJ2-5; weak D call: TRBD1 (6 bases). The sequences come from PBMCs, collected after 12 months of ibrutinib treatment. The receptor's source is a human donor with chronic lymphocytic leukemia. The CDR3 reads CASTRGTTEQETQYF. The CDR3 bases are TGTGCCAGCACCCGAGGGACAACCGAACAAGAGACCCAGTACTTC. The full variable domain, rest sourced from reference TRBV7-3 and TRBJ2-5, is GAGVSQTPSNKVTEKGKYVELRCDPISGHTALYWYRQSLGQGPEFLIYFQGTGAADDSGLPNDRFFAVRPEGSVSTLKIQRTERGDSAVYLCASTRGTTEQETQYFGPGTRLLVL.